Listed below are T cell receptor beta chains from one sample, sequenced in a study of cytomegalovirus exposure and HLA in healthy donors. TCRdb keeps only in-frame clones here, not all; method: immunoSEQ multiplex PCR. The sample data list over 100,000 clones. What was sequenced was PBMCs. These receptors all stem from a man aged 35 to 55 in good health and CMV-seropositive. The CDR3 runs from the conserved cysteine through the conserved F or W. The D gene is left open where the match is weak.

>TRBJ2-3|-|TRBV7-3
TGTGCCAGCAATGACCCTGGGGCCCCTGGAGATACGCAGTATTTT
CASNDPGAPGDTQYF
>TRBJ2-5|-|TRBV10-2
TGCGCCAGCAGTGGTCAGGGAAGGCTTCAAGAGACCCAGTACTTC
CASSGQGRLQETQYF
>TRBJ2-3|-|TRBV5-6
TGTGCCAGCAGCCGCTGGGCAGGGGCCTTCACAGATACGCAGTATTTT
CASSRWAGAFTDTQYF
>TRBJ2-1|-|TRBV14
TGTGCCAGCAGCCAAGATTGGGGCATCAGCTCCTACAATGAGCAGTTCTTC
CASSQDWGISSYNEQFF
>TRBJ2-7|-|TRBV28
TGTGCCAGCAGTTTTAGAGGGAACGAGCAGTACTTC
CASSFRGNEQYF
>TRBJ1-1|TRBD1|TRBV4-2
TGTGCCAGCAGCCTGGGACAGGGGAACACTGAAGCTTTCTTT
CASSLGQGNTEAFF
>TRBJ2-7|-|TRBV21-1
TGTGCCAGCAGCAAAGGTAAAGTAGCGGTAACCTACGAGCAGTACTTC
CASSKGKVAVTYEQYF
>TRBJ2-5|-|TRBV6-1
TGTGCCAGCAGTGAAGAGGGGGTTGGGCGGGAGCAGTACTTC
CASSEEGVGREQYF
>TRBJ2-7|TRBD2|TRBV5-1
TGCGCCAGCAGCCCGCAGCGGGGGGCCTACGAGCAGTACTTC
CASSPQRGAYEQYF
>TRBJ2-7|-|TRBV4-2
TGTGCCAGCAGCCAAATAGGTGGCGGAACCTACGAGCAGTACTTC
CASSQIGGGTYEQYF
>TRBJ2-5|-|TRBV10-3
TGTGCCATCAAGGCCGGTGGACATACCCAAGAGACCCAGTACTTC
CAIKAGGHTQETQYF
>TRBJ2-7|-|TRBV5-6
TGTGCCAGCAGCTTGAATCAGGGCGAGCAGTACTTC
CASSLNQGEQYF
>TRBJ1-1|-|TRBV10-3
TGTGCCATCAGTACAGACGGCATGAACACTGAAGCTTTCTTT
CAISTDGMNTEAFF
>TRBJ1-5|TRBD1|TRBV4-1
TGCGCCAGCAGCCAGGCCTTGGGACAGGGATTGAGACAGCCCCAGCATTTT
CASSQALGQGLRQPQHF
>TRBJ1-1|TRBD1|TRBV4-1
TGCGCCAGCAGTGGACAGGAGGACACTGAAGCTTTCTTT
CASSGQEDTEAFF
>TRBJ2-7|TRBD1|TRBV27
TGTGCCAGCAGTTTACTTCCAGGGGGCCCCTACGAGCAGTACTTC
CASSLLPGGPYEQYF
>TRBJ1-5|-|TRBV28
TGTGCCAGCACCCAAAGGGTCTTGCGGGATCAGCCCCAGCATTTT
CASTQRVLRDQPQHF
>TRBJ1-2|-|TRBV11-2
TGTGCCAGCAGCCTCAGCGGGGTTTATGGCTACACCTTC
CASSLSGVYGYTF